The clone carrying this T cell receptor beta chain showed up just a few times. What it recognizes is unknown. Amplification targeted TCR beta CDR3 regions from RNA transcripts. The HTBI set primed first-round TCR CDR3 RT-PCR. From the multiplex PCR reads, TCRdb called clonotypes with MiXCR, one entry per CDR3 protein. The data show hundreds of thousands of distinct CDR3 sequences, nearly 45% seen once. These data belong to a study of T cells in Graves' hyperthyroidism and ophthalmopathy. Study-wide results and limits: Blood also contained most expanded thyroid clonotypes above 0.001.

The CDR3 runs to 14 residues. Germline trimming cut 8 bases from V and 2 bases from J; bases unmatched to any gene: 5. The sequence was collected from an adult man with Graves' disease, either hyperthyroidism or ophthalmopathy (not recorded which). The V call is TRBV12-3 or TRBV12-4, the J call TRBJ2-2; TRBD2 agrees at 7 bases. The sample taken for sequencing was peripheral blood or thyroid tissue (not recorded which). The CDR3 region has the DNA TGTGCCAGCCGGGACTACCTAAACACCGGGGAGCTGTTTTTT. As protein: CASRDYLNTGELFF.